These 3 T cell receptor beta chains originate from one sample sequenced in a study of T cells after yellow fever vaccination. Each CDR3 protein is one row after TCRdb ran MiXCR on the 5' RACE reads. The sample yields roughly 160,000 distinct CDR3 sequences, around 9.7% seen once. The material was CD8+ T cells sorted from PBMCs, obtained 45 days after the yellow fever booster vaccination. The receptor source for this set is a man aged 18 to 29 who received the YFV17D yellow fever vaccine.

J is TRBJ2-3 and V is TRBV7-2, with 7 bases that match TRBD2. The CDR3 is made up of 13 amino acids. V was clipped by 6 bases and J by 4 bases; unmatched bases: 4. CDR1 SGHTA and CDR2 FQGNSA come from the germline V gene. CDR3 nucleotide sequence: TGTGCCAGCAGTCAAGGGAGGGCAGATACGCAGTATTTT. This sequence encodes CASSQGRADTQYF.

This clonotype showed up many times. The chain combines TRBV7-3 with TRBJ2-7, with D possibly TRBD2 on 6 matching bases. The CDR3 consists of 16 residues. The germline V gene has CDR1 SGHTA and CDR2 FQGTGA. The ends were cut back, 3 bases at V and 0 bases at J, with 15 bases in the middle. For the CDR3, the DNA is TGTGCCAGCAGCTTCCCGGGACTCCTAATCTCCTACGAGCAGTACGTC. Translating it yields CASSFPGLLISYEQYV.

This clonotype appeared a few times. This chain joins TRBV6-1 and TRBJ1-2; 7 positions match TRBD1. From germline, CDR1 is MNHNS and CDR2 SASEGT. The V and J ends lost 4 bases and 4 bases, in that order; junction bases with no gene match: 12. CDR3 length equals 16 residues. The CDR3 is CASSADRPFHSYGYTF. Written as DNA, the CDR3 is TGTGCCAGCAGTGCGGACAGGCCCTTCCATAGCTATGGCTACACCTTC.